This T cell receptor beta chain was sequenced for a study of blood T cell repertoires in COVID-19. Turning to the study itself: The samples span acute and convalescent COVID-19 from the United States, Italy and Spain.

Some clones are missing from TCRdb's copy, which holds only in-frame ones; the method was immunoSEQ multiplex PCR. The repertoire holds 300,000 to 350,000 clones, with about 90% as singletons. CDR3 size: 13 residues. V lost 5 bases, J lost 0 bases, and 9 bases lay in between. Germline V lookup: CDR1 SGHNT, CDR2 YYREEE (reference sequence). This sequence joins TRBV5-4 and TRBJ2-7; D not certain. The clonotype comes from a middle-aged woman with COVID-19, enrolled during active disease. The sequencing input was peripheral blood. CDR3 sequence (DNA): TGTGCCAGCAGTTTCAAGAGCTCCTACGAGCAGTACTTC. It specifies CASSFKSSYEQYF.